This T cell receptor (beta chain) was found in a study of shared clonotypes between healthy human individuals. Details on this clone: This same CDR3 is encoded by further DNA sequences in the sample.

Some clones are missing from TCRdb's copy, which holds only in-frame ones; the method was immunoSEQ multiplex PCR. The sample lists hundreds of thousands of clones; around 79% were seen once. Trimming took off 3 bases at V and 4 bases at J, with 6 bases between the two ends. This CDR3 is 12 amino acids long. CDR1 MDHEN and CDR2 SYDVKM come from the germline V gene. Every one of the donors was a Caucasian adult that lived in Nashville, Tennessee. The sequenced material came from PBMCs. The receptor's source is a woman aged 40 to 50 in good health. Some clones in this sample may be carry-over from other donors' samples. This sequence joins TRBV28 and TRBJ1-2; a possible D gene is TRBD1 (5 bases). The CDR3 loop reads CASSLRGYGYTF. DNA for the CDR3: TGTGCCAGCAGTTTGAGGGGCTATGGCTACACCTTC.